This TCR beta chain was captured by sequencing in a study of T cells in Graves' hyperthyroidism and ophthalmopathy (dated by TCRdb to between 2017 and 2020). Regarding the research as a whole: Peripheral blood samples were taken at initial diagnosis, before any treatment was given. TCR V-J signatures able to tell the groups apart were searched for in a discovery cohort of 90 to 100 patients, of whom more than 40 had Graves' ophthalmopathy and about 55 had stable Graves' hyperthyroidism. An independent validation cohort of fewer than 20 hyperthyroidism patients and over 15 patients who later progressed to ophthalmopathy tested prospective prediction of ophthalmopathy. The roughly 100 discovery patients were divided at random into training and test sets in a 7:3 ratio. In more than 5 Graves' hyperthyroidism patients, the study also compared T-cell repertoires from thyroid tissue with T-cell repertoires from blood. After sampling, hyperthyroidism patients received methimazole starting at 30 mg daily, and ophthalmopathy patients received high-dose intravenous methylprednisolone. The paper describes TCR Vbeta CDR3 sequencing of 135 peripheral blood samples, made up of 43 ophthalmopathy patients, roughly 72 hyperthyroidism patients and roughly 17 progressor patients.

The TCR beta CDR3 regions were amplified from the RNA transcripts. The TCR CDR3 was subjected to a first round of RT-PCR using the HTBI primer set and the Qiagen OneStep RT-PCR kit. Libraries were constructed in a second round of multiplex PCR, after which size selection and purification were performed. The libraries were sequenced on an Illumina HiSeq2000 using paired-end 100 bp reads. In the authors' own workflow: Raw data were processed with SOAPnuke, discarding reads with adapters, uncalled bases, mean Phred below 15, or no exact constant-primer or identifier match. COPE v1.2.5 was used to merge the high-quality paired reads, and each unique nucleotide sequence was defined as a clonotype. Clonotypes were aligned to IMGT TRBV, TRBD and TRBJ reference segments using MiTCR v1.1. Analysis was restricted to V-J combinations with a frequency above 0.0001, which covered roughly 99% of repertoires. A TCS score was defined as the ratio between F50 (clonal expansion) and ExV (chaos), using BLOSUM62-based TCRdist between CDR3 peptides within each V-J. Welch's t-statistics and random forest reduced 500 to 550 V-J features to roughly 13, which were used in a naive Bayes classifier (R e1071). TCRdb redid the processing of the public reads, applying fastp at Q25 and MiXCR, and retained in-frame beta chains. One record per CDR3 amino acid sequence lists the most common genes and DNA. The V and J calls, along with clone size, are taken from TCRdb and not from the paper's own processing. Here the sample has 700,000 or so distinct CDR3 sequences; approximately 16% occur a single time. Of the sample, around 7.7% is held by the ten largest clones.

V is shortened by 1 base, J by 2 bases, and the region joining them spans 9 bases. The cysteine opens and the phenylalanine closes a CDR3 of 15 amino acids. Only the CDR3 DNA is retained, 45 bases long and in frame from the first base. Based on the germline V gene, the CDR1 and CDR2 sequences are SGHAT and FQNNGV. Stable Graves' hyperthyroidism was defined as the absence of progression to ophthalmopathy over 18 months of follow-up. Hyperthyroidism patients were aged 18 to 65 years and newly diagnosed, with disease duration of less than 2 months. Any patient with an uncontrolled infection, another autoimmune disease, pregnancy or lactation was excluded. Clinical symptoms, serum thyroxine and TRAb, thyroid ultrasound, and orbital computed tomography formed the basis for the diagnoses. PBMCs were separated from 8 to 10 ml of fresh peripheral blood using Ficoll-Paque density gradient centrifugation. Total RNA was extracted using Trizol reagent, and RNA quality was assessed on an Agilent 2100 Bioanalyzer.

This clonotype occurred a few times. It lacks a known antigen. One base away there is no much larger clone; base qualities are not given. Results the study describes overall, beyond this receptor: Sample size was not statistically predetermined, and investigators were not blinded to group allocation. In validation, the model predicted progression to ophthalmopathy with 55% to 71% sensitivity and roughly 72% specificity, a median of approximately 6.5 months before onset. A 13 V-J signature model separated ophthalmopathy from stable hyperthyroidism, with approximately 87% sensitivity and roughly 81% specificity in cross-validation and 80%/75% in testing. Most expanded thyroid clonotypes (frequency above 0.001) were also found in blood, which suggests that blood repertoires may mirror thyroid immune responses.

The sample was blood. The V and J genes are TRBV11-2 and TRBJ2-1, with the identity of the D gene unclear. The receptor was derived from a man aged 18 to 29 with Graves' hyperthyroidism. In nucleotides, the sequence is TGTGCCAGCAGCTTAGCGTTGGCAACCTACAATGAGCAGTTCTTC. Its amino acids are CASSLALATYNEQFF.